This TCR beta chain is drawn from a study of T cell responses to AZD1222 COVID-19 vaccine. Deletions cut 2 bases from V and 3 bases from J, with 11 bases between. The CDR3 loop spans 15 amino acids. The germline gives CDR1 MDHEN, CDR2 SYDVKM. Assay used: immunoSEQ multiplex PCR; TCRdb lists only in-frame clones, some missing. Recorded for this sample: about 140,000 clones. This chain links TRBV28 with TRBJ2-1, with D possibly being TRBD2 (6 bases). This clonotype originated in an adult in good health. Sequences were obtained from peripheral blood. The CDR3: CASSLGGYVYNEQFF. DNA for the CDR3: TGTGCCAGCAGTTTAGGGGGGTATGTCTACAATGAGCAGTTCTTC.